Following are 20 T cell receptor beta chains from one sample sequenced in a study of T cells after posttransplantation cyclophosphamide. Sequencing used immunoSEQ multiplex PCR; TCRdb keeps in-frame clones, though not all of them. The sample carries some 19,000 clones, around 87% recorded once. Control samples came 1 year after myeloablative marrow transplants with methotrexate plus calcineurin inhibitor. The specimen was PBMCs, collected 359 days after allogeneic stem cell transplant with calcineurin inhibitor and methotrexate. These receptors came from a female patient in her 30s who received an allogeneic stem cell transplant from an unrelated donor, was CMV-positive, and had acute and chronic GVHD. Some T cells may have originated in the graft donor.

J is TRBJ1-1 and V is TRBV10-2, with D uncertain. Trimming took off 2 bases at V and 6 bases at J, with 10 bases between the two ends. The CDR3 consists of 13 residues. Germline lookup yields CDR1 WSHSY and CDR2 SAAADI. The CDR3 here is CASSEGVWPEAFF. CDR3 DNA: TGCGCCAGCAGTGAGGGAGTGTGGCCTGAAGCTTTCTTT.

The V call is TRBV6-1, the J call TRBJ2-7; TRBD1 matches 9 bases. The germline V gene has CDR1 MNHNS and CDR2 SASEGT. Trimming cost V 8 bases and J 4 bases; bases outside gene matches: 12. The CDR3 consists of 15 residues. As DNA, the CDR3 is TGTGCCAGCGGACGGGGGACAGGGATAGGATACGAGCAGTACGTC. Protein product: CASGRGTGIGYEQYV.

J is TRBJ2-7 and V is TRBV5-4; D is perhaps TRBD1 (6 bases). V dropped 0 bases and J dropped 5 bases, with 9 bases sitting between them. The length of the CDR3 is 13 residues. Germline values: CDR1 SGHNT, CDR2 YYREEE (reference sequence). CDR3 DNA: TGTGCCAGCAGCTTGGGCAGGGGCGACGAGCAGTACGTC. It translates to CASSLGRGDEQYV.

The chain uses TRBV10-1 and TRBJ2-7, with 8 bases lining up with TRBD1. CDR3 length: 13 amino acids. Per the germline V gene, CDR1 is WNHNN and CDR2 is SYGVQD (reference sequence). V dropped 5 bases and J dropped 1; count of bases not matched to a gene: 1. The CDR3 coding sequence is TGCGCCAGCAGTAGGGACAGGTCCTACGAGCAGTACTTC. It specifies CASSRDRSYEQYF.

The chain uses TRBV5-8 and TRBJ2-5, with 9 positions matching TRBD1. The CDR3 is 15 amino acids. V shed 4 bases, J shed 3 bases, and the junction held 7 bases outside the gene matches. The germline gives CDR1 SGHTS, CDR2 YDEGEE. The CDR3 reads CASSRDRDTEETQYF. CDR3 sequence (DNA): TGTGCCAGCAGCCGGGACAGGGATACCGAAGAGACCCAGTACTTC.

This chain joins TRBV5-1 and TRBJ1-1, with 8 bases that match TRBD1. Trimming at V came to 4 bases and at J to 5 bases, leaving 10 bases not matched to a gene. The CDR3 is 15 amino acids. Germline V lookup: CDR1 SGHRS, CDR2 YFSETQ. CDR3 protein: CASSPNGQGQTEAFF. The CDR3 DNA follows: TGCGCCAGCAGCCCGAACGGACAGGGCCAGACTGAAGCTTTCTTT.

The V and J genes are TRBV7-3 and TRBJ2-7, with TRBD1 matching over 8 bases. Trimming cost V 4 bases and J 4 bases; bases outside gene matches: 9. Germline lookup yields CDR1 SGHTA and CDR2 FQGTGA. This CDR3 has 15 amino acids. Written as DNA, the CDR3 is TGTGCCAGCAGCTCCGGGGACAGGAGAAGATACGAGCAGTACTTC. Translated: CASSSGDRRRYEQYF.

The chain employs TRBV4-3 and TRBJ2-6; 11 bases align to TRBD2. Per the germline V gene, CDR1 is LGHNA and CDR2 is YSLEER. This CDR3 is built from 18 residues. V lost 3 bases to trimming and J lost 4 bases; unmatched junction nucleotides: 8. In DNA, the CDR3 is TGCGCCAGCAGCCACGAACTAGCGGGAGATTCGGGGGCCAACGTCCTGACTTTC. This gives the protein CASSHELAGDSGANVLTF.

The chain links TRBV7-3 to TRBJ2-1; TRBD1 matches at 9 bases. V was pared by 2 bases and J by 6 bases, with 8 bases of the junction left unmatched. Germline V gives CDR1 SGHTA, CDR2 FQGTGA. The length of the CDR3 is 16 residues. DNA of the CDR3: TGTGCCAGCAGCTTAGGGAGGGACAGGGTAGGCAATGAGCAGTTCTTC. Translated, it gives CASSLGRDRVGNEQFF.

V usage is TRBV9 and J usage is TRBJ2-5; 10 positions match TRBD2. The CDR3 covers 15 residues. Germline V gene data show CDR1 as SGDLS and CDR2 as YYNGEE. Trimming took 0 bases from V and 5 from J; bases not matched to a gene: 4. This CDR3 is CASSVASGGRETQYF. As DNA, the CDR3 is TGTGCCAGCAGCGTAGCTAGCGGGGGTCGGGAGACCCAGTACTTC.

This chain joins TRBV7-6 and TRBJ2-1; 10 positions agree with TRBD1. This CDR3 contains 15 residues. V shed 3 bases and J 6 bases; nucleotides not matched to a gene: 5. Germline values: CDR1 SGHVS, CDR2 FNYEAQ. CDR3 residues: CASSFPGTGANEQFF. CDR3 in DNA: TGTGCCAGCAGCTTCCCCGGGACAGGGGCCAATGAGCAGTTCTTC.

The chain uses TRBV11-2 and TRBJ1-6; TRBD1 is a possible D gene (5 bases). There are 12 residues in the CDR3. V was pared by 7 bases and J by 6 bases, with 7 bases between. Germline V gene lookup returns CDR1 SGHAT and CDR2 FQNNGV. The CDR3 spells CASKDSNSPLHF. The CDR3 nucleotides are TGTGCCAGCAAAGACAGTAATTCACCCCTCCACTTT.

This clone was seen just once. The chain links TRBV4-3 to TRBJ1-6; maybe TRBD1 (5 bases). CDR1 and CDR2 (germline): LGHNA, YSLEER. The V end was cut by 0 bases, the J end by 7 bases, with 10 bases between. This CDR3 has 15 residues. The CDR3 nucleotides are TGCGCCAGCAGCCAAGATGCGGGGGGAAATTCACCCCTCCACTTT. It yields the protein CASSQDAGGNSPLHF.

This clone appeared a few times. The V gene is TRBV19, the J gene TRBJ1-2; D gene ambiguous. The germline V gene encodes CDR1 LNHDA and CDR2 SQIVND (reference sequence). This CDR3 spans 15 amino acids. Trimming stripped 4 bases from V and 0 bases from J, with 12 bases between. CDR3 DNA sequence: TGTGCCAGTAGTACCAACACGAAAGCTAACTATGGCTACACCTTC. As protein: CASSTNTKANYGYTF.

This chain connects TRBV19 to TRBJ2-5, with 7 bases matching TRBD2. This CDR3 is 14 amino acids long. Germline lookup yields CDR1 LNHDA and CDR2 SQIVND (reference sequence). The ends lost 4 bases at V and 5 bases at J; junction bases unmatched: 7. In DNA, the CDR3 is TGTGCCAGTAGTAAGGGCGGGAGTGGGGAGACCCAGTACTTC. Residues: CASSKGGSGETQYF.

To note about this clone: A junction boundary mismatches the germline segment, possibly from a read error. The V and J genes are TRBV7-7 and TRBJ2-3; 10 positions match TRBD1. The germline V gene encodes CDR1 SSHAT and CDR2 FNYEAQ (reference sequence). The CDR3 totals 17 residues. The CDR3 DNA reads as TGTGCTAGCAGCTTAGGCACGACAGGGGGCCGGTCAGATACGCAGTATTTT. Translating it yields CASSLGTTGGRSDTQYF.

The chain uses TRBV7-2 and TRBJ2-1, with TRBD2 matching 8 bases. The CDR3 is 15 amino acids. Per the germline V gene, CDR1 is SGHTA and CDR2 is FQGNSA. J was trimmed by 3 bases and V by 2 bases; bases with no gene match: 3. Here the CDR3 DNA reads TGTGCCAGCAGCTTAAGTAGCGGGAACTACAATGAGCAGTTCTTC. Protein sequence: CASSLSSGNYNEQFF.

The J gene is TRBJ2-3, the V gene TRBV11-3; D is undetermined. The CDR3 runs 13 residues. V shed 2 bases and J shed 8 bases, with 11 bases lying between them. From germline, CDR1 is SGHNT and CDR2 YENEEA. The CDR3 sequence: CASSLSGTGTQYF. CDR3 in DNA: TGTGCCAGCAGCTTAAGTGGAACGGGTACGCAGTATTTT.

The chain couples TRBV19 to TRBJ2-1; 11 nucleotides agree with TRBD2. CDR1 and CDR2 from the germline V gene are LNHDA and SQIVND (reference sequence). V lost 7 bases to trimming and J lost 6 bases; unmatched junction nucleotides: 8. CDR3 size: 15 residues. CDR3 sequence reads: CASTLLAGGPNEQFF. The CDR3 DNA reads TGTGCCAGTACCCTTCTAGCGGGAGGCCCCAATGAGCAGTTCTTC. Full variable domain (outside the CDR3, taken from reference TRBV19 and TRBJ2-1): DGGITQSPKYLFRKEGQNVTLSCEQNLNHDAMYWYRQDPGQGLRLIYYSQIVNDFQKGDIAEGYSVSREKKESFPLTVTSAQKNPTAFYLCASTLLAGGPNEQFFGPGTRLTVL.

The chain's CDR3 is CASSAHPGTGANVLTF. For the CDR3, the DNA is TGTGCCAGCAGCGCTCACCCAGGGACTGGGGCCAACGTCCTGACTTTC. This rearrangement joins TRBV9 to TRBJ2-6; D possibly corresponds to TRBD1 (5 bases). CDR3 length: 16 amino acids. V lost 3 bases, J lost 2 bases, and 12 bases lay in between. Germline CDR1 SGDLS, CDR2 YYNGEE.